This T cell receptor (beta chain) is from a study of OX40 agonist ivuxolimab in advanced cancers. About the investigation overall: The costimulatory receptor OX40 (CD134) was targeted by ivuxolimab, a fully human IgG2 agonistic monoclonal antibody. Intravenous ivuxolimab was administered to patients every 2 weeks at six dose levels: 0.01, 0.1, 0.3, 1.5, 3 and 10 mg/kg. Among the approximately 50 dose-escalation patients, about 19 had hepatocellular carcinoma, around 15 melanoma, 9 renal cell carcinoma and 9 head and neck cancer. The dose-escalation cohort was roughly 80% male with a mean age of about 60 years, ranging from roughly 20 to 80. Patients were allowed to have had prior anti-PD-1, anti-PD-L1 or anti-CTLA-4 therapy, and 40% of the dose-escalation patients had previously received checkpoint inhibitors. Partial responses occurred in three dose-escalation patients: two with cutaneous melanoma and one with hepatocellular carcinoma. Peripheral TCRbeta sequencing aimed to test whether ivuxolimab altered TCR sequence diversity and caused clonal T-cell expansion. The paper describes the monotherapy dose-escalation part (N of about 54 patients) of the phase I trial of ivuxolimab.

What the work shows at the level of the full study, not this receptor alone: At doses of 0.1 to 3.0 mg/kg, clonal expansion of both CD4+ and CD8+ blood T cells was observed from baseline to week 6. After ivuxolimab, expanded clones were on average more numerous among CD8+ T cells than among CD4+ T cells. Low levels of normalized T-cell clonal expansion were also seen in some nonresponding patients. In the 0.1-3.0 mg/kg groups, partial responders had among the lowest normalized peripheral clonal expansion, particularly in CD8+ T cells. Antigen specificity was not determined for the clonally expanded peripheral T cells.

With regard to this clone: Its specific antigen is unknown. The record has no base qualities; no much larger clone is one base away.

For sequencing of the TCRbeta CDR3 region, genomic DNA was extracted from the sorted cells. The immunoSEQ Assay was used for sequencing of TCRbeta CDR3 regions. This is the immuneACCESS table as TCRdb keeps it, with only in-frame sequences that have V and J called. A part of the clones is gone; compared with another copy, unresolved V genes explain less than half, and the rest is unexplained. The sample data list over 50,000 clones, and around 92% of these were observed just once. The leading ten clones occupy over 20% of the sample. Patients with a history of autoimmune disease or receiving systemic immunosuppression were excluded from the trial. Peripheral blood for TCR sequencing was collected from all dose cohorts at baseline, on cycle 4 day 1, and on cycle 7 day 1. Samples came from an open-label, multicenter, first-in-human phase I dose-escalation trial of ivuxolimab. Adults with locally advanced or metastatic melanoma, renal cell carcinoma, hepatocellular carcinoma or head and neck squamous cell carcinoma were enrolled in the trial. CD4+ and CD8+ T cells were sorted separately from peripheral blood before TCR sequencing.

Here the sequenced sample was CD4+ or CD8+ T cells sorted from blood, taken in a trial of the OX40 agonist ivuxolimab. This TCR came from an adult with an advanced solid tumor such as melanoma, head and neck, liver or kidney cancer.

CDR3 protein: CASSLGARGYTF. The nucleotide sequence reads TGTGCCAGCAGCTTGGGGGCACGGGGCTACACCTTC. The chain is encoded by TRBV5-6 joined to TRBJ1-2, with the D gene not clear enough to name. The CDR3 has 12 amino acids, counting the end cysteine and phenylalanine. The CDR3 DNA has 36 bases and is translated from base 1. Trimming removed 0 bases from V and 8 bases from J, leaving 8 bases between the germline ends. CDR1 and CDR2 were assigned from the germline V gene as SGHDT and YYEEEE.